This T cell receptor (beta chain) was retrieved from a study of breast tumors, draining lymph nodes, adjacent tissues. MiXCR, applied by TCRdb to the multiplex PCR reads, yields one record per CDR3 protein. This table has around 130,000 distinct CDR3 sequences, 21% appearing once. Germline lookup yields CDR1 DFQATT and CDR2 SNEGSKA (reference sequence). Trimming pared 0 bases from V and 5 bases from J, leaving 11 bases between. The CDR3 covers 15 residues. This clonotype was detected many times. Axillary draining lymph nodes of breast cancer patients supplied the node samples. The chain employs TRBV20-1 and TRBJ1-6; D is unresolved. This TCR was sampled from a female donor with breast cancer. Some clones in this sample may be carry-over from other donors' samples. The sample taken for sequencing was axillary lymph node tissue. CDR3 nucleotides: TGCAGTGCTAGAGATGAGACACCTAATAATTCACCCCTCCACTTT. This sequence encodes CSARDETPNNSPLHF.